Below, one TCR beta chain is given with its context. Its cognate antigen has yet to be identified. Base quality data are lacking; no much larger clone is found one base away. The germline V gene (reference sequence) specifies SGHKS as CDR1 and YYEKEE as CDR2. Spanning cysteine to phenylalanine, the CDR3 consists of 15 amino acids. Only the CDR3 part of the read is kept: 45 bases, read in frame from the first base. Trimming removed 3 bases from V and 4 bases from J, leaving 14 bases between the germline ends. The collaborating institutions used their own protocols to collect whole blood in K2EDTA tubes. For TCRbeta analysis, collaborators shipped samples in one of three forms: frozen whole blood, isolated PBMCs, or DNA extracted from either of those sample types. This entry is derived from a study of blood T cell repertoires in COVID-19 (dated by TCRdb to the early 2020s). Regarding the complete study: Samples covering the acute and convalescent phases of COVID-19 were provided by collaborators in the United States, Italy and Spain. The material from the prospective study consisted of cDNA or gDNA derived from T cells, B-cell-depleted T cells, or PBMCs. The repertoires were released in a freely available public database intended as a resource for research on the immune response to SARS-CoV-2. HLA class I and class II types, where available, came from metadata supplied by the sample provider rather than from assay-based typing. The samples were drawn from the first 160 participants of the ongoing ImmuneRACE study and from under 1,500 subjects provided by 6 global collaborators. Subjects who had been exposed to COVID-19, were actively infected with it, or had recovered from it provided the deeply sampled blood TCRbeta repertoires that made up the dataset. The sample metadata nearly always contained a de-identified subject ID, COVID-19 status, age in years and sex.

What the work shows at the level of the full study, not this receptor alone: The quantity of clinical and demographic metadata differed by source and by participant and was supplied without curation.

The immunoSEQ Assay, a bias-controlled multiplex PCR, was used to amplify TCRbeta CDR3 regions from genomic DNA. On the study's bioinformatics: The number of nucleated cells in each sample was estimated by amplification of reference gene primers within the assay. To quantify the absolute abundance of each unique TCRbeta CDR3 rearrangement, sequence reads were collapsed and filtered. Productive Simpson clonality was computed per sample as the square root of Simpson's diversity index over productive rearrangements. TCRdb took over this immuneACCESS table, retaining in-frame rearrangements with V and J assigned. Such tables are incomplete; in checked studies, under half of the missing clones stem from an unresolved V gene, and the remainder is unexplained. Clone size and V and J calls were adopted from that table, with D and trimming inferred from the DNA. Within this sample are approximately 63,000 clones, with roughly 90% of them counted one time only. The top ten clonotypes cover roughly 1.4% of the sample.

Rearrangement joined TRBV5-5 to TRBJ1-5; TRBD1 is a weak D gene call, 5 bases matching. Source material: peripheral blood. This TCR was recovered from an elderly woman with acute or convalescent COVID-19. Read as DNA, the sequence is TGTGCCAGCAGCTCCTCCGGGACTTATAATCAGCCCCAGCATTTT. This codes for CASSSSGTYNQPQHF. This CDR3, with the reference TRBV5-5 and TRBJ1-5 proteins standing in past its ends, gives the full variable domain DAGVTQSPTHLIKTRGQQVTLRCSPISGHKSVSWYQQVLGQGPQFIFQYYEKEERGRGNFPDRFSARQFPNYSSELNVNALLLGDSALYLCASSSSGTYNQPQHFGDGTRLSIL.